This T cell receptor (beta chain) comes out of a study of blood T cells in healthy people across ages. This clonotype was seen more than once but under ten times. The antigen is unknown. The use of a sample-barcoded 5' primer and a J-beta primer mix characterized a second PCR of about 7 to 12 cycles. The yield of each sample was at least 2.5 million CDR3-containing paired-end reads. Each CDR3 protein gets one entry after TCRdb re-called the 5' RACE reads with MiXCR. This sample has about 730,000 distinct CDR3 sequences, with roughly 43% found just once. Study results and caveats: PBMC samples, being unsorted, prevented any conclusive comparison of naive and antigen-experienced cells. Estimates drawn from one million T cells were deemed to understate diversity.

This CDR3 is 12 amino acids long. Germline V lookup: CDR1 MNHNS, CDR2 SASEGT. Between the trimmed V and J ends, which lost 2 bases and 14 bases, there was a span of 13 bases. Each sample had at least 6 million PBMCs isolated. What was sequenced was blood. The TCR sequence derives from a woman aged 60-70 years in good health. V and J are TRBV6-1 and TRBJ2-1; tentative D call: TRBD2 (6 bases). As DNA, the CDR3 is TGTGCCAGCAGTGAATCCATGGGAGGAGAGTTCTTC. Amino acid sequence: CASSESMGGEFF.